Below, 12 T cell receptor beta chains from the same sample are listed, as sequenced in a study of PD-1 blockade in classical Hodgkin lymphoma. After autologous stem cell transplantation all patients relapsed, and prior brentuximab vedotin exposure differed between cohorts. Produced via immunoSEQ multiplex PCR; TCRdb's table is partial and in-frame only. This table holds 40,000 to 45,000 clones, roughly 78% found once. The sample consisted of peripheral blood mononuclear cells (PBMCs), taken at baseline. These receptors all come from a human donor with classical Hodgkin lymphoma.

The rearrangement uses TRBV5-4 and TRBJ2-5, with a weak D call TRBD1 (5 bases). The CDR3 runs 13 residues. Germline CDR1 is SGHNT and CDR2 is YYREEE (reference sequence). V lost 7 bases and J 4 bases, leaving 14 bases between the germline ends. The CDR3 nucleotides read TGTGCCAGCTTTCCGTGGGGCATAGAGACCCAGTACTTC. This gives the protein CASFPWGIETQYF.

The J gene is TRBJ2-7, the V gene TRBV11-2; D gene ambiguous. The CDR3 covers 14 residues. Germline CDR1 reads SGHAT; CDR2 reads FQNNGV. Trimming removed 1 base from V and 2 bases from J, with 9 bases in between. CDR3 DNA: TGTGCCAGCAGCTTAGGGACGGTAACCTACGAGCAGTACTTC. It yields the protein CASSLGTVTYEQYF.

The V gene is TRBV28, the J gene TRBJ1-1, with D possibly TRBD1 on 5 matching bases. This CDR3 is built from 14 residues. Trimming left V 7 bases short and J 1 base short, with 13 bases between. CDR1 MDHEN and CDR2 SYDVKM come from the germline V gene. The CDR3 spells CASIIPGGNTEAFF. The CDR3 nucleotides read TGTGCCAGCATCATTCCCGGGGGGAACACTGAAGCTTTCTTT. The full variable domain, with the rest looked up from reference TRBV28 and TRBJ1-1, is DVKVTQSSRYLVKRTGEKVFLECVQDMDHENMFWYRQDPGLGLRLIYFSYDVKMKEKGDIPEGYSVSREKKERFSLILESASTNQTSMYLCASIIPGGNTEAFFGQGTRLTVV.

The V and J genes are TRBV18 and TRBJ1-2, with a possible D match to TRBD1 (5 bases). CDR3 size: 14 residues. CDR1 KGHSH and CDR2 LQKENI come from the germline V gene. V was trimmed by 2 bases and J by 1 base, leaving 8 bases between them. The CDR3 coding sequence is TGTGCCAGCTCACCAACACAGGATAACTATGGCTACACCTTC. Protein: CASSPTQDNYGYTF.

CDR3 sequence reads: CASSLEDEQFF. The CDR3 nucleotides are TGTGCCAGCAGTTTGGAGGATGAGCAGTTCTTC. V is TRBV6-6 and J is TRBJ2-1; TRBD2 is a possible D gene (5 bases). Germline loops: CDR1 MNHNY, CDR2 SVGAGI (reference sequence). V was pared by 4 bases and J by 8 bases, with 6 bases between. The CDR3 loop spans 11 amino acids.

This rearrangement joins TRBV5-6 to TRBJ1-6; D unclear. The germline V gene encodes CDR1 SGHDT and CDR2 YYEEEE. V lost 4 bases and J lost 0, with 14 bases in between. This CDR3 contains 17 residues. The CDR3 DNA sequence: TGTGCCAGCAGCACCCGGCCCCTAAGCTCCTATAATTCACCCCTCCACTTT. This codes for CASSTRPLSSYNSPLHF.

This clone appeared once. The chain recombines TRBV27 with TRBJ1-6, with TRBD1 matching 7 bases. The germline CDR1 and CDR2 sequences are MNHEY and SMNVEV (reference sequence). CDR3 size: 16 residues. V trimming: 3 bases; J trimming: 4 bases; junction bases outside the gene matches: 6. The CDR3: CASSFSTGVYNSPLHF. CDR3 DNA: TGTGCCAGCAGTTTTTCAACAGGGGTGTATAATTCACCCCTCCACTTT.

The chain joins TRBV6-4 to TRBJ2-7, with 8 nucleotides matching TRBD2. This CDR3 is built from 14 residues. The V gene's germline CDR1 is MRHNA and CDR2 SNTAGT. V lost 4 bases to trimming and J lost 2 bases; unmatched junction nucleotides: 4. The CDR3 reads CASSARGGAYEQYF. The CDR3 DNA is TGTGCCAGCAGTGCCCGGGGGGGGGCCTACGAGCAGTACTTC.

This CDR3 is CASSVDRGETQYF. DNA of the CDR3: TGTGCCAGCAGTGTGGACAGGGGGGAGACCCAGTACTTC. The V gene is TRBV6-5, the J gene TRBJ2-5; 10 bases agree with TRBD1. Germline assignment: CDR1 MNHEY and CDR2 SVGAGI. This CDR3 is 13 amino acids long. Trimming removed 5 bases from V and 5 bases from J; junction bases left unmatched: 2.

The chain employs TRBV30 and TRBJ2-3, with 7 positions matching TRBD2. Germline CDR1 is GTSNPN and CDR2 is SVGIG (reference sequence). This CDR3 comprises 14 residues. The V gene end was trimmed by 4 bases and the J gene end by 2 bases; junction bases not matched to a gene: 6. The DNA of the CDR3 is TGTGCCTGGAACGGAGCGGGGCCCACAGATACGCAGTATTTT. Protein: CAWNGAGPTDTQYF.

The chain joins TRBV5-1 to TRBJ2-3; D is unclear. V was trimmed by 0 bases and J by 1 base, leaving 9 bases between them. The CDR3 runs to 15 residues. Germline-derived CDR1 and CDR2 are SGHRS and YFSETQ. CDR3 bases: TGCGCCAGCAGCTTGGGGGTAGTGGGCACAGATACGCAGTATTTT. Translated: CASSLGVVGTDTQYF. Based on the CDR3 plus reference TRBV5-1 and TRBJ2-3, the full variable domain is KAGVTQTPRYLIKTRGQQVTLSCSPISGHRSVSWYQQTPGQGLQFLFEYFSETQRNKGNFPGRFSGRQFSNSRSEMNVSTLELGDSALYLCASSLGVVGTDTQYFGPGTRLTVL.

The chain is built from TRBV9 and TRBJ1-1; D is unclear. V lost 1 base and J 6 bases, leaving 10 bases between the germline ends. The CDR3 length is 13 residues. Germline CDR1 and CDR2: SGDLS and YYNGEE. The CDR3 sequence: CASSVTPDAEAFF. In nucleotides, the CDR3 is TGTGCCAGCAGCGTAACTCCGGACGCTGAAGCTTTCTTT.